The 26 T cell receptor beta chains below were found in one sample sequenced in a study of T-cell reconstitution after alpha-beta-depleted transplantation in children (dated by TCRdb to 2016 to 2017). The meaning of the sample's treatment or condition label: allogeneic hematopoietic cell transplantation with graft depleted of TCRalphabeta T cells and CD19 B cells. Libraries were made using PCR. The sample was run on an Illumina HiSeq 2500. TCR library preparation used molecular barcoding, with unique molecular identifiers applied to normalize quantification of the TCRbeta repertoire. TCRdb reprocessed the public reads (quality trimming at Q25 with fastp, clone calling with MiXCR) and kept in-frame beta chains. Records with the same CDR3 protein are collapsed into one entry carrying the most frequent genes and DNA. The sample table contains 700,000 to 950,000 distinct CDR3 sequences; only one count was recorded for roughly 15% of them. The ten largest clones add up to just under 5% of the sample.

Sample: PBMCs, mostly from graft donor cells, taken 360 days after TCRalphabeta/CD19-depleted stem cell transplant. The receptors originated from a male patient under 18 who had a stem cell transplant for acute lymphoblastic leukemia, so the T cells may come from the graft donor.

CDR3 residues: CATSRGLVSYNEQFF. The CDR3 DNA reads TGTGCCACCAGCAGAGGACTAGTGTCCTACAATGAGCAGTTCTTC. The rearrangement uses TRBV15 and TRBJ2-1; D might be TRBD2 (6 bases). Trimming took off 1 base at V and 1 base at J, with 8 bases between the two ends. Germline lookup yields CDR1 LNHNV and CDR2 YYDKDF (reference sequence). CDR3 length: 15 residues.

DNA for the CDR3: TGTGCCAGCCTACCTCAAAACAGGTACCAAGAGACCCAGTACTTC. Translating gives CASLPQNRYQETQYF. The chain has TRBV12-3 or TRBV12-4 and TRBJ2-5; weak D call: TRBD1 (5 bases). V shed 8 bases and J shed 0 bases, with 16 bases lying between them. This CDR3 region has 15 residues.

This clonotype has a count of ten or more. This chain links TRBV29-1 with TRBJ2-7; maybe TRBD2 (6 bases). Germline V lookup: CDR1 SQVTM, CDR2 ANQGSEA. The V end lost 4 bases, the J end lost 3 bases, and 13 bases lay between the germline ends. CDR3 length: 13 residues. The CDR3 DNA reads TGCAGCGTTGTCGACACCGGGGGCTACGAGCAGTACTTC. Translation: CSVVDTGGYEQYF.

This clonotype was counted between two and nine times. This chain joins TRBV21-1 and TRBJ2-2. TRBV21-1 is a known pseudogene. This CDR3 is built from 17 residues. CDR3 amino acids: CASSKTTFENHTGELFF. CDR3 in DNA: TGTGCCAGCAGCAAAACTACCTTCGAGAATCACACCGGGGAGCTGTTTTTT.

This clonotype was seen more than once but under ten times. The chain has TRBV24-1 and TRBJ2-5, with 7 positions matching TRBD2. The germline CDR1 and CDR2 sequences are KGHDR and SFDVKD. The CDR3 is 15 amino acids. J was trimmed by 2 bases and V by 6 bases; bases with no gene match: 8. This CDR3 reads CATSSASGPQETQYF. CDR3 coding DNA: TGTGCCACCAGTTCGGCTAGCGGACCTCAAGAGACCCAGTACTTC.

The chain links TRBV7-2 to TRBJ2-3; TRBD2 matches 13 bases. The length of the CDR3 is 17 residues. The V gene end was trimmed by 5 bases and the J gene end by 4 bases; junction bases not matched to a gene: 9. CDR1 is SGHTA, CDR2 FQGNSA, per germline. CDR3: CASSLGRLAGGPDTQYF. The CDR3 coding sequence is TGTGCCAGCAGCCTCGGAAGACTAGCGGGAGGCCCAGATACGCAGTATTTT.

This clonotype was detected a few times. This chain links TRBV4-1 with TRBJ2-1, with D perhaps matching TRBD2 (5 bases). The V gene lost 3 bases and the J gene lost 9 bases, with 12 bases spanning the gap. The CDR3 sequence is 13 residues long. The germline gives CDR1 MGHRA, CDR2 YSYEKL. The CDR3 here is CASSQGRSGEQFF. For the CDR3, the DNA is TGCGCCAGCAGCCAGGGGAGATCGGGTGAGCAGTTCTTC.

This clonotype was detected a few times. V gene TRBV21-1 combines with J gene TRBJ1-3. TRBV21-1 is designated a pseudogene. CDR3 length equals 16 residues. The CDR3 loop reads CASLNGSVSSGNTIYF. The CDR3 coding sequence is TGTGCCAGCTTGAATGGGTCCGTCAGCTCTGGAAACACCATATATTTT.

This clonotype was observed a few times. The V call is TRBV27, the J call TRBJ2-2; either TRBD1 or TRBD2 may supply D (6 bases each). CDR3 size: 17 residues. The germline V gene has CDR1 MNHEY and CDR2 SMNVEV (reference sequence). V lost 3 bases, J lost 3 bases, and 17 bases lay in between. Here the CDR3 reads CASSFQPRRGYTGELFF. In nucleotides, the CDR3 is TGTGCCAGCAGTTTCCAGCCTAGGAGGGGGTACACCGGGGAGCTGTTTTTT.

Only a few counts were recorded for this clonotype. The genes are TRBV12-3 or TRBV12-4 and TRBJ2-5; possible D gene TRBD1, 5 bases. V was clipped by 2 bases and J by 5 bases, with 18 bases between them. The CDR3 is 16 amino acids. The CDR3 loop is CASSLSQTAAGETQYF. CDR3 DNA sequence: TGTGCCAGCAGTTTATCCCAGACTGCTGCAGGGGAGACCCAGTACTTC.

This chain uses TRBV7-8 with TRBJ2-4; D unclear. The germline V gene has CDR1 SGHVS and CDR2 FQNEAQ. V gave up 1 base and J gave up 9 bases, with 4 bases separating them. The CDR3 has 11 residues. CDR3 region: CASSLGFIQYF. The CDR3 DNA follows: TGTGCCAGCAGCTTAGGGTTCATTCAGTACTTC.

The V and J genes are TRBV10-3 and TRBJ2-7; tentatively, D is TRBD1 (6 bases). V gave up 6 bases and J gave up 3 bases, with 24 bases separating them. Germline V CDR1 and CDR2: ENHRY, SYGVKD. The CDR3 length is 17 residues. CDR3 sequence (DNA): TGTGCCATCAGAGCAGACATAGGACAGCAGTATGGCTACGAGCAGTACTTC. It yields the protein CAIRADIGQQYGYEQYF.

This clonotype was found many times. The V gene is TRBV12-3 or TRBV12-4, the J gene TRBJ2-5; possible D gene TRBD1, 5 bases. The CDR3 is made up of 13 amino acids. Trimming shortened V by 3 bases and J by 5 bases, and 10 bases separated the two germline ends. The CDR3, as DNA: TGTGCCAGCAGTTTGACGTGGGGCGAGACCCAGTACTTC. Translating it yields CASSLTWGETQYF.

The rearrangement links TRBV7-9 to TRBJ2-3; D remains unclear. The CDR3 totals 12 residues. Trimming took 6 bases from V and 5 from J, leaving 9 bases between them. Germline values: CDR1 SEHNR, CDR2 FQNEAQ (reference sequence). DNA for the CDR3: TGTGCCAGCAGATCTCCATTAGATACGCAGTATTTT. It codes for CASRSPLDTQYF.

This clonotype occurred a few times. The chain has TRBV29-1 and TRBJ1-4; no definite D call. The length of the CDR3 is 15 residues. CDR1 is SQVTM, CDR2 ANQGSEA, per germline. V lost 2 bases to trimming and J lost 7 bases, with 17 bases between them. The CDR3 reads CSVEYFEGAGEKLFF. The CDR3 nucleotides read TGCAGCGTTGAATATTTTGAGGGCGCAGGTGAAAAACTGTTTTTT. Full variable domain (remainder filled in from reference TRBV29-1 and TRBJ1-4): SAVISQKPSRDICQRGTSLTIQCQVDSQVTMMFWYRQQPGQSLTLIATANQGSEATYESGFVIDKFPISRPNLTFSTLTVSNMSPEDSSIYLCSVEYFEGAGEKLFFGSGTQLSVL.

V and J are TRBV29-1 and TRBJ2-2, with no clear D. This CDR3 contains 12 residues. Germline values: CDR1 SQVTM, CDR2 ANQGSEA. Trimming pared 7 bases from V and 4 bases from J, leaving 10 bases between. The CDR3 loop reads CSGQSGTGELFF. DNA of the CDR3: TGCAGCGGTCAATCCGGCACCGGGGAGCTGTTTTTT.

This clonotype came up many times. A junction end diverges from the germline sequence, so it may reflect a read error. V usage is TRBV29-1 and J usage is TRBJ2-3; the D gene could be TRBD1 or TRBD2 (5 bases each). This CDR3 contains 12 residues. CDR1 is SQVTM and CDR2 is ANQGSEA in the germline V gene. CDR3 loop: CSAEKGTNTQYF. In DNA form, the CDR3 reads TGCAGCGCTGAAAAAGGGACGAATACGCAGTATTTT.

The CDR3 region is CATSSGGGPRYGYTF. For the CDR3, the DNA is TGTGCCACCAGCAGTGGAGGGGGCCCCAGATATGGCTACACCTTC. This sequence joins TRBV15 and TRBJ1-2; 7 bases align to TRBD1. Germline CDR1 LNHNV, CDR2 YYDKDF (reference sequence). V lost 3 bases and J lost 5; bases outside the gene matches: 9. The CDR3 extends over 15 amino acids.

The chain has TRBV6-5 and TRBJ2-1; 10 nucleotides agree with TRBD2. The germline CDR1 and CDR2 sequences are MNHEY and SVGAGI. The junction had 3 bases not matched to a gene; V was cut back by 2 bases and J by 2 bases. This CDR3 has 16 amino acids. The CDR3 protein is CASSYGSGRAYNEQFF. In nucleotides, the CDR3 is TGTGCCAGCAGTTACGGGAGCGGGAGGGCCTACAATGAGCAGTTCTTC.

This clonotype was detected a few times. This chain joins TRBV7-9 and TRBJ2-7; a possible D gene is TRBD2 (5 bases). V was pared by 1 base and J by 6 bases, with 19 bases between. This CDR3 has 16 residues. Looked up from germline, CDR1 is SEHNR and CDR2 is FQNEAQ (reference sequence). CDR3 loop: CASSLGVRDHRSEQYF. CDR3 coding DNA: TGTGCCAGCAGCTTAGGTGTCCGGGATCACCGGAGCGAGCAGTACTTC.

In its sample, this clonotype was seen a few times. The chain links TRBV10-3 to TRBJ2-1; D unclear. Germline V gene sequence: CDR1 ENHRY, CDR2 SYGVKD. Between the trimmed V and J ends, which lost 7 bases and 1 base, there was a span of 8 bases. This CDR3 has 13 residues. CDR3 region: CAITGTSYNEQFF. Here the CDR3 DNA reads TGTGCCATCACAGGTACATCCTACAATGAGCAGTTCTTC.

This clonotype was found a few times. The CDR3 spells CASPSGTLLLSDTQYF. The CDR3 bases are TGTGCCAGTCCTAGCGGGACCCTCTTATTAAGCGATACGCAGTATTTT. The V and J genes are TRBV7-9 and TRBJ2-3, with TRBD2 identical over 9 bases. This CDR3 is 16 amino acids long. The V segment lost 9 bases and the J segment 6 bases; nucleotides outside the gene matches: 16. The V gene's germline CDR1 is SEHNR and CDR2 FQNEAQ (reference sequence).

This clonotype was counted a few times. The chain is built from TRBV18 and TRBJ2-1; D is possibly TRBD1 (5 bases). The CDR3 extends over 15 amino acids. Between the trimmed V and J ends, which lost 1 base and 0 bases, there was a span of 7 bases. Germline values: CDR1 KGHSH, CDR2 LQKENI. CDR3 DNA sequence: TGTGCCAGCTCACCACTAGACAGCTCCTACAATGAGCAGTTCTTC. Translated, it gives CASSPLDSSYNEQFF.

The rearrangement uses TRBV5-1 and TRBJ2-5, with 11 bases identical to TRBD2. J was trimmed by 4 bases and V by 0 bases; bases with no gene match: 5. This CDR3 is built from 16 residues. Per the germline V gene, CDR1 is SGHRS and CDR2 is YFSETQ. The CDR3 coding sequence is TGCGCCAGCAGCTTGGTAGGCCTAGCGGGAGGAGAGACCCAGTACTTC. Amino acids: CASSLVGLAGGETQYF.

V is TRBV12-3 or TRBV12-4 and J is TRBJ2-3, with 7 bases aligning to TRBD2. Losses at the gene ends were 6 bases for V and 2 bases for J; bases not matched to a gene: 11. The CDR3 has 16 residues. CDR3 coding DNA: TGTGCCAGCAGCTTATATGGTGGGAGGGTCACAGATACGCAGTATTTT. It codes for CASSLYGGRVTDTQYF.

The gene calls are TRBV13 and TRBJ2-1; no reliable D call. The CDR3 is 15 amino acids. V was pared by 5 bases and J by 5 bases, with 16 bases between. The germline gives CDR1 PRHDT, CDR2 FYEKMQ (reference sequence). This CDR3 is CASSGMMGGHNEQFF. The CDR3 DNA reads TGTGCCAGCAGCGGCATGATGGGCGGCCACAATGAGCAGTTCTTC.